This T cell receptor beta chain is drawn from a study of T cell clonality in common variable immunodeficiency. Germline CDR1 reads MGHRA; CDR2 reads YSYEKL. Trimming at V came to 3 bases and at J to 2 bases, leaving 7 bases not matched to a gene. CDR3 length: 15 residues. Sequencing used immunoSEQ multiplex PCR; TCRdb keeps in-frame clones, though not all of them. This repertoire holds roughly 55,000 clones, and none appear only once. Study results and limitations: What drives increased CVID clonality needs T cell subpopulation sequencing. Common variable immunodeficiency TCR beta sequences reportedly had fewer deletions and N-nucleotide insertions.

The sample holds many counts of this clone. The antigen remains unidentified. The read falls 3 residues short of the CDR3 end, and the missing part is taken from the germline J gene. The source is a person aged 18 to 75 in good health. The chain uses TRBV4-1 and TRBJ2-7; 7 nucleotides align to TRBD2. Input material: peripheral blood mononuclear cells. CDR3: CASSQRGAGPYEQYF. Partial CDR3 DNA: TGCGCCAGCAGCCAGAGGGGAGCGGGACCCTACGAG.